The following is a TCR beta chain sequence with its context. Antigen unknown. The junction departs from germline at one end; a sequencing error may be responsible. These data are taken from a study of tumor-infiltrating lymphocytes in primary liver carcinoma. In the study overall: Treatment of the patients' primary liver carcinoma consisted of surgical resection. Maximum tumor diameters ranged from roughly 4.2 to 10 cm, stage T1-T3 N0M0. General study points: Significantly greater top-250-clone fractions characterized tumors relative to blood (p = 0.039). Being bulk and unsorted, samples allowed no CD4+ and CD8+ repertoire comparison.

Out of unsorted whole blood came the blood RNA, and germline DNA was extracted as well. This CDR3 has 15 residues. Germline V gene lookup returns CDR1 MGHRA and CDR2 YSYEKL. Synthesis of TCR beta cDNA was carried out from about 540 ng total RNA with a constant-region primer. Three-round nested multiplex PCR performed with slightly modified ARM-PCR produced the TCR beta libraries. A C-beta reverse primer and TRBV1-TRBV30 forward primers served in each of the first two PCR rounds, at about 10 cycles apiece. From the multiplex PCR reads, TCRdb called clonotypes with MiXCR, one entry per CDR3 protein. The data hold around 330,000 distinct CDR3 sequences, with about 60% observed a single time.

Sequencing was carried out using peripheral blood. The source is a man between 40 and 49 years old with primary liver carcinoma and hepatitis B virus infection. The V and J genes are TRBV4-1 and TRBJ2-5; D not certain. The DNA of the CDR3 is TGCGCCTGCAGCCAAGATCTTTACTTGCAAGAGAGCCAGTACTTC. It specifies CACSQDLYLQESQYF.